This T cell receptor beta chain was sequenced for a study of T cell responses to AZD1222 COVID-19 vaccine. CDR1 LNHDA and CDR2 SQIVND come from the germline V gene (reference sequence). V trimming: 7 bases; J trimming: 2 bases; junction bases outside the gene matches: 14. The CDR3 extends over 16 amino acids. In its sample, this clone was seen once. TCRdb's copy holds only in-frame clones and misses some; the assay was immunoSEQ multiplex PCR. Of 120,000 to 150,000 clones in the sample, about nine tenths are singletons; the top ten hold roughly 16%. This receptor was obtained from an adult in good health. The sequenced sample was peripheral blood, obtained on day 0 of AZD1222 vaccination. V and J are TRBV19 and TRBJ2-7; 7 bases are shared with TRBD1. CDR3 in DNA: TGTGCCAGTAAGCAAGGACAGGAAGCAAAACCCTACGAGCAGTACTTC. The encoded protein is CASKQGQEAKPYEQYF.